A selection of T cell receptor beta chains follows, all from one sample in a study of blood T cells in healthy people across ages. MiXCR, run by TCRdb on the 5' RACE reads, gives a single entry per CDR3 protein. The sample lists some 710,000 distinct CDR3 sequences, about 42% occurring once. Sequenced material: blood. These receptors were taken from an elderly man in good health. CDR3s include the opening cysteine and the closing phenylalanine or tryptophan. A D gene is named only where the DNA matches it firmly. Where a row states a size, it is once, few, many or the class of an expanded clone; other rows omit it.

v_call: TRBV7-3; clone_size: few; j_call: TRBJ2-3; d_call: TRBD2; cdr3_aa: CASSPHEGLAGDTQYF; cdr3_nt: TGTGCCAGCAGCCCGCACGAGGGACTAGCCGGAGATACGCAGTATTTT
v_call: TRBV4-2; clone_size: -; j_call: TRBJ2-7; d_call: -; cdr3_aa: CASSQTVTEQYF; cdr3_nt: TGTGCCAGCAGCCAAACAGTGACCGAGCAGTACTTC
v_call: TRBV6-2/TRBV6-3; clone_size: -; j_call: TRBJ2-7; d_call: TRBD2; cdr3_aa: CASSLRWTSGAGGHEQYF; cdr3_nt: TGTGCCAGCAGTCTACGATGGACTAGCGGAGCCGGGGGCCACGAGCAGTACTTC
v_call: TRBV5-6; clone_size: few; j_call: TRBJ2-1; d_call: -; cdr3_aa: CASSFDWDEQFF; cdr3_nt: TGTGCCAGCAGCTTTGACTGGGATGAGCAGTTCTTC
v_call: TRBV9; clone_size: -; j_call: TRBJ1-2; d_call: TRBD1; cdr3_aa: CASSVSGTAGGYTF; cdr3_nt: TGTGCCAGCAGCGTTTCCGGGACAGCGGGAGGCTACACCTTC
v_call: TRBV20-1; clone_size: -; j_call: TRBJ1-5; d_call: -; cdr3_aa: CSAGRGGGTQPQHF; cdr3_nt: TGCAGTGCTGGTAGGGGCGGGGGCACCCAGCCCCAGCATTTT
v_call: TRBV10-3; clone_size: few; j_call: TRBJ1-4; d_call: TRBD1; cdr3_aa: CAISAAMTGLDEKLFF; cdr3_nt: TGTGCCATCAGTGCCGCGATGACAGGGTTAGATGAAAAACTGTTTTTT
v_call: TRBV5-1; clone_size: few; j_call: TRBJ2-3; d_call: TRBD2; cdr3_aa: CASSAGTSLATDTQYF; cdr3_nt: TGCGCCAGCAGCGCGGGGACTAGCTTAGCAACAGATACGCAGTATTTT
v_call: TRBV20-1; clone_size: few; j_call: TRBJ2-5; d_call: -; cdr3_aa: CSFRACGEGETQYF; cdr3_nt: TGCAGTTTTCGGGCGTGCGGGGAAGGCGAGACCCAGTACTTC
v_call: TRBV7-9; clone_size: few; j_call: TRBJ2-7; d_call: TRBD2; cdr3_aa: CASSRPTSGTSYEQYF; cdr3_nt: TGTGCCAGCAGCCGGCCAACTAGCGGGACATCCTACGAGCAGTACTTC